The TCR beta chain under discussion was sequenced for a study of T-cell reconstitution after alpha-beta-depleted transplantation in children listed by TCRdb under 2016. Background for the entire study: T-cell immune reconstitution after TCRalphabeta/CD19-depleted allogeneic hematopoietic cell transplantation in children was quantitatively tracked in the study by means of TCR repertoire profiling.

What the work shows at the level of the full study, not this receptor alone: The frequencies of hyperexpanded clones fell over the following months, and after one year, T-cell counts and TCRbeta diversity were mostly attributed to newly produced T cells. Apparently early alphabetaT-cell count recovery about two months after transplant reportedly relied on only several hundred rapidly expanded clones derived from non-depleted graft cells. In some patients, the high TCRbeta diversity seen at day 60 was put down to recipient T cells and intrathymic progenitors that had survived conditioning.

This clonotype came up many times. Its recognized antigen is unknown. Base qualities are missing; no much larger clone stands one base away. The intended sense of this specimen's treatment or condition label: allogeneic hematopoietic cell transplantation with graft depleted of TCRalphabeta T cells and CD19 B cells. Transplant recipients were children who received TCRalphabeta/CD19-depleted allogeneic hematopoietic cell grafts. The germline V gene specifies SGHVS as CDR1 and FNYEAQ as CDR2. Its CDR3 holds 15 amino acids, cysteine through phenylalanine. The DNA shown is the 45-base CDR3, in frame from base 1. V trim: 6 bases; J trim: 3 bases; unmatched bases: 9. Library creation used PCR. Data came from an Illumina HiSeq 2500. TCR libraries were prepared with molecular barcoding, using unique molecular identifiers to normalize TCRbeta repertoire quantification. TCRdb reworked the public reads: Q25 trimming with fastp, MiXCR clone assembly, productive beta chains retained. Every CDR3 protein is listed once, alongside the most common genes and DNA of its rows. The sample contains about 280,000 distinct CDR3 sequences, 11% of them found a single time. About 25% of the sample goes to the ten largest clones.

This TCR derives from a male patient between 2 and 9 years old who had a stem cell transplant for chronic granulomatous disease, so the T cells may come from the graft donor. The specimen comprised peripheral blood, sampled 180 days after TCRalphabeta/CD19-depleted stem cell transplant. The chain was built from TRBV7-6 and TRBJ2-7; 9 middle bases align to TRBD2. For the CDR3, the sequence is CASSLQPLAGYEQYF. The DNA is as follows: TGTGCCAGCAGTCTCCAGCCACTAGCGGGCTACGAGCAGTACTTC.